The 24 T cell receptor beta chains below come from one sample, sequenced in a study of blood T cell repertoires in COVID-19. The assay was immunoSEQ multiplex PCR, and TCRdb's table has in-frame clones only and misses some. Here the sample spans some 97,000 clones, 85% being singletons. Material: peripheral blood. The receptor source for this set is a man aged 45-65 years with active or convalescent COVID-19.

The V call is TRBV11-2, the J call TRBJ1-3, with TRBD1 identical over 7 bases. With V trimmed by 4 bases and J by 4 bases, 10 bases remained unmatched. CDR3 length: 16 residues. In germline, CDR1 is SGHAT, CDR2 FQNNGV. CDR3 protein: CASSSPRDSSGNTIYF. DNA of the CDR3: TGTGCCAGCAGCTCCCCTAGGGACAGTTCGGGAAACACCATATATTTT. Filled out from reference TRBV11-2 and TRBJ1-3, the complete variable domain reads EAGVAQSPRYKIIEKRQSVAFWCNPISGHATLYWYQQILGQGPKLLIQFQNNGVVDDSQLPKDRFSAERLKGVDSTLKIQPAKLEDSAVYLCASSSPRDSSGNTIYFGEGSWLTVV.

The J gene is TRBJ2-2, the V gene TRBV7-2, with TRBD1 identical over 7 bases. The CDR3 has 16 amino acids. Losses at the gene ends were 7 bases for V and 4 bases for J; bases not matched to a gene: 12. The germline V gene has CDR1 SGHTA and CDR2 FQGNSA. CDR3 coding DNA: TGTGCCAGCAACCCCCTCGGACAGGCGGCCACCGGGGAGCTGTTTTTT. This sequence encodes CASNPLGQAATGELFF.

This chain uses TRBV18 with TRBJ2-7; the match to TRBD1 covers 8 bases. This CDR3 is 13 amino acids long. Trimming took 5 bases from V and 7 from J; bases not matched to a gene: 7. CDR1 is KGHSH and CDR2 is LQKENI in the germline V gene. CDR3 residues: CASSFGQGEEQYF. CDR3 DNA sequence: TGTGCCAGCTCATTCGGACAGGGAGAAGAGCAGTACTTC.

The chain is built from TRBV2 and TRBJ2-5; 7 bases are shared with TRBD1. The CDR3 consists of 13 residues. Per the germline V gene, CDR1 is SNHLY and CDR2 is FYNNEI. V shed 6 bases, J shed 2 bases, and the junction held 3 bases outside the gene matches. The CDR3 protein is CASRQTGQETQYF. The CDR3 DNA sequence: TGTGCCAGCAGACAGACAGGGCAAGAGACCCAGTACTTC.

The chain employs TRBV10-3 and TRBJ2-7; 7 bases match TRBD2. There are 15 residues in the CDR3. With V trimmed by 2 bases and J by 2 bases, 6 bases remained unmatched. CDR1 is ENHRY and CDR2 is SYGVKD in the germline V gene. CDR3 amino acids: CAISERGGGPYEQYF. Here the CDR3 DNA reads TGTGCCATCAGTGAGCGCGGGGGAGGCCCCTACGAGCAGTACTTC.

The chain employs TRBV7-9 and TRBJ2-7; a weak D match, TRBD1 (5 bases). Looked up from germline, CDR1 is SEHNR and CDR2 is FQNEAQ (reference sequence). The CDR3 extends over 15 amino acids. The V end was cut by 5 bases, the J end by 2 bases, with 16 bases between. CDR3 loop: CASSPQGAPTYEQYF. In DNA, the CDR3 is TGTGCCAGCAGCCCTCAAGGGGCGCCTACCTACGAGCAGTACTTC.

The chain combines TRBV6-5 with TRBJ2-3, with D maybe TRBD2 (6 bases). The CDR3 sequence is 11 residues long. Between the trimmed V and J ends, which lost 6 bases and 14 bases, there was a span of 15 bases. CDR1 and CDR2 (germline): MNHEY, SVGAGI. CDR3 sequence reads: CASRYTTSLYF. The CDR3 DNA is TGTGCCAGCAGATATACGACTAGTCTGTATTTT.

The chain carries TRBV5-4 and TRBJ1-2; TRBD1 aligns across 8 bases. V lost 4 bases to trimming and J lost 0 bases; unmatched junction nucleotides: 11. The germline V gene has CDR1 SGHNT and CDR2 YYREEE (reference sequence). This CDR3 has 17 residues. This chain's CDR3 is CASSPPGQALANYGYTF. Written as DNA, the CDR3 is TGTGCCAGCAGCCCCCCGGGACAGGCCTTAGCTAACTATGGCTACACCTTC.

The chain couples TRBV19 to TRBJ2-5; D is ambiguous. Trimming pared 7 bases from V and 0 bases from J, leaving 9 bases between. CDR1 LNHDA and CDR2 SQIVND come from the germline V gene (reference sequence). There are 13 residues in the CDR3. The CDR3 reads CASTTGHQETQYF. CDR3 coding DNA: TGTGCCAGTACGACGGGTCACCAAGAGACCCAGTACTTC.

The chain couples TRBV5-5 to TRBJ2-7; D is ambiguous. The germline V gene encodes CDR1 SGHKS and CDR2 YYEKEE (reference sequence). The CDR3 length is 14 residues. V dropped 0 bases and J dropped 2 bases, with 9 bases sitting between them. In nucleotides, the CDR3 is TGTGCCAGCAGCTTGGACGACACCCCCTACGAGCAGTACTTC. Translation: CASSLDDTPYEQYF.

The chain recombines TRBV3-1 (or the pseudogene TRBV3-2) with TRBJ1-2; D may be TRBD1 (5 bases). CDR3 size: 12 residues. V was clipped by 7 bases and J by 4 bases, with 10 bases between them. Germline V gene sequence: CDR1 LGHDT, CDR2 YNNKEL (reference sequence). The CDR3 loop is CASKSGGYGYTF. DNA of the CDR3: TGTGCCAGCAAGTCGGGGGGCTATGGCTACACCTTC.

The rearrangement links TRBV28 to TRBJ1-1; D unclear. Germline assignment: CDR1 MDHEN and CDR2 SYDVKM. The CDR3 contains 13 residues. The germline V and J ends were trimmed by 5 bases and 11 bases, with 18 bases remaining between them. CDR3: CASSVPQTGLAFF. The CDR3 nucleotides read TGTGCCAGCAGTGTGCCCCAGACGGGTCTGGCTTTCTTT.

The genes are TRBV15 and TRBJ1-5, with TRBD1 matching over 10 bases. J gave up 4 bases and V 3 bases, and 0 bases lay outside the gene matches. Germline CDR1 reads LNHNV; CDR2 reads YYDKDF (reference sequence). The CDR3 covers 14 residues. CDR3 sequence (DNA): TGTGCCACCAGCAGGGACAGGGGGAATCAGCCCCAGCATTTT. Protein sequence: CATSRDRGNQPQHF.

The chain joins TRBV6-5 to TRBJ2-7; a possible D gene is TRBD2 (6 bases). The V and J ends lost 8 bases and 5 bases respectively, with 13 bases between them. The CDR3 spans 12 residues. Germline loops: CDR1 MNHEY, CDR2 SVGAGI. The CDR3 sequence: CASRLDGHEQYF. The CDR3 bases are TGTGCCAGCCGACTAGATGGTCACGAGCAGTACTTC.

J is TRBJ1-5 and V is TRBV19; D is perhaps TRBD1 (5 bases). This CDR3 has 16 residues. Trimming stripped 4 bases from V and 7 bases from J, with 20 bases between. Looked up from germline, CDR1 is LNHDA and CDR2 is SQIVND (reference sequence). The CDR3 reads CASSTFVGGRKQPQHF. The CDR3, as DNA: TGTGCCAGTAGTACCTTCGTTGGGGGGAGGAAACAGCCCCAGCATTTT. Full variable domain (outside the CDR3, taken from reference TRBV19 and TRBJ1-5): DGGITQSPKYLFRKEGQNVTLSCEQNLNHDAMYWYRQDPGQGLRLIYYSQIVNDFQKGDIAEGYSVSREKKESFPLTVTSAQKNPTAFYLCASSTFVGGRKQPQHFGDGTRLSIL.

The CDR3 protein is CASSLGGTGPYEQYF. CDR3 sequence (DNA): TGTGCCAGCAGCTTAGGAGGGACAGGTCCCTACGAGCAGTACTTC. The chain uses TRBV11-3 and TRBJ2-7; 8 bases agree with TRBD1. Germline CDR1 SGHNT, CDR2 YENEEA. V was clipped by 1 base and J by 2 bases; unmatched bases: 4. The CDR3 loop spans 15 amino acids.

This clone is a singleton in its sample. The chain employs TRBV6-1 and TRBJ2-1; D possibly corresponds to TRBD1 (5 bases). The CDR3 is made up of 16 amino acids. Trimming shortened V by 3 bases and J by 4 bases, and 16 bases separated the two germline ends. Germline assignment: CDR1 MNHNS and CDR2 SASEGT. The CDR3 nucleotides read TGTGCCAGCAGTGAGATATCCAGGGCAGGATACAATGAGCAGTTCTTC. Translation: CASSEISRAGYNEQFF.

This sequence joins TRBV4-2 and TRBJ2-2; D may be TRBD1 (5 bases). Trimming stripped 4 bases from V and 3 bases from J, with 12 bases between. The germline V gene encodes CDR1 LGHNA and CDR2 YNFKEQ. This CDR3 region has 15 residues. The CDR3 nucleotides are TGTGCCAGCAGCCGGGGTGGGGCCGACACCGGGGAGCTGTTTTTT. It codes for CASSRGGADTGELFF.

This clone appeared a few times. The J gene is TRBJ2-7, the V gene TRBV29-1, with a tentative D call TRBD1 (6 bases). CDR1 is SQVTM and CDR2 is ANQGSEA in the germline V gene. Trimming shortened V by 3 bases and J by 0 bases, and 12 bases separated the two germline ends. The length of the CDR3 is 14 residues. The CDR3 sequence is CSVEFGTSSYEQYF. CDR3 bases: TGCAGCGTTGAGTTTGGGACATCCTCCTACGAGCAGTACTTC.

The chain combines TRBV28 with TRBJ1-5, with D unresolved. Looked up from germline, CDR1 is MDHEN and CDR2 is SYDVKM. The CDR3 has 15 amino acids. Between the trimmed V and J ends, which lost 4 bases and 5 bases, there was a span of 15 bases. CDR3 DNA: TGTGCCAGCAGTTCCTCCGACACGTTTTATCAGCCCCAGCATTTT. The encoded protein is CASSSSDTFYQPQHF.

The rearrangement uses TRBV11-2 and TRBJ2-2; D perhaps matches TRBD2 (5 bases). Germline V gives CDR1 SGHAT, CDR2 FQNNGV. Trimming left V 4 bases short and J 3 bases short, with 12 bases between. CDR3 length equals 15 residues. This chain's CDR3 is CASSSVATYTGELFF. The CDR3 coding sequence is TGTGCCAGCAGCTCGGTAGCGACCTACACCGGGGAGCTGTTTTTT.

The chain carries TRBV20-1 and TRBJ2-5, with 13 bases matching TRBD2. This CDR3 region has 16 residues. Germline CDR1 reads DFQATT; CDR2 reads SNEGSKA (reference sequence). Losses at the gene ends were 3 bases for V and 0 bases for J; bases not matched to a gene: 4. In DNA, the CDR3 is TGCAGTGCTAGTGGGACTAGCGGGGTGTACCAAGAGACCCAGTACTTC. It codes for CSASGTSGVYQETQYF.

Only one count was recorded for this clone. The chain uses TRBV11-2 and TRBJ1-5; D is unresolved. Between the trimmed V and J ends, which lost 2 bases and 6 bases, there was a span of 5 bases. There are 12 residues in the CDR3. Germline CDR1 and CDR2: SGHAT and FQNNGV. In nucleotides, the CDR3 is TGTGCCAGCAGCTTACTAGGTCAGCCCCAGCATTTT. Amino acids: CASSLLGQPQHF.

This chain joins TRBV7-2 and TRBJ2-1; 8 nucleotides align to TRBD2. The CDR3 covers 15 residues. The germline V gene encodes CDR1 SGHTA and CDR2 FQGNSA. Germline trimming cut 5 bases from V and 4 bases from J; bases unmatched to any gene: 7. In nucleotides, the CDR3 is TGTGCCAGCAGCAAACCGGGACTAGGTTACAATGAGCAGTTCTTC. Encoded protein: CASSKPGLGYNEQFF.